These T cell receptor beta chains were read from a single sample in a study of blood T cell repertoires in COVID-19. Produced via immunoSEQ multiplex PCR; TCRdb's table is partial and in-frame only. This sample has roughly 300,000 clones, with about 89% found just once. The material sequenced was peripheral blood. The receptors originated from a woman between 45 and 60 years old who had recovered from COVID-19. Both conserved end residues are part of each CDR3. The D gene is left open where the match is weak. Clone size, where shown, is once, few, many, or a class for clones that have expanded.

D gene | clone size | J gene | V gene | CDR3 DNA | CDR3 protein
TRBD2 | . | TRBJ2-1 | TRBV7-2 | TGTGCCAGCAGCTTAGTTGGTAGCGGGGGGACAGAGCAGTTCTTC | CASSLVGSGGTEQFF
TRBD2 | . | TRBJ2-3 | TRBV6-2/TRBV6-3 | TGTGCCAGCAGCCTAGCGGGAAGATTGGTTACGCAGTATTTT | CASSLAGRLVTQYF
. | once | TRBJ2-7 | TRBV28 | TGTGCCAGCAGTTTGTTAGTCTACGAGCAGTACTTC | CASSLLVYEQYF
. | once | TRBJ2-3 | TRBV5-6 | TGTGCCAGCAGCTTAATACGGGTTCGACCCTCTCGCACAGATACGCAGTATTTT | CASSLIRVRPSRTDTQYF
TRBD1 | . | TRBJ1-1 | TRBV18 | TGTGCCAGCTCACCCCGAGTAGACAGGGGAGGTGAAGCTTTCTTT | CASSPRVDRGGEAFF
. | . | TRBJ2-1 | TRBV2 | TGTGCCAGCAGTAGCTTTCTCGGTTACAATGAGCAGTTCTTC | CASSSFLGYNEQFF
. | . | TRBJ2-7 | TRBV5-8 | TGTGCCAGCAGCCCCCTGGCCGAGCAGTACTTC | CASSPLAEQYF
. | . | TRBJ1-4 | TRBV5-1 | TGCGCCAGCAGCTTGTCGGGGGGAACTAATGAAAAACTGTTTTTT | CASSLSGGTNEKLFF
. | . | TRBJ1-4 | TRBV6-2/TRBV6-3 | TGTGCCAGCAGTTACTCTACAGGCGTCGCAACTAATGAAAAACTGTTTTTT | CASSYSTGVATNEKLFF
. | once | TRBJ1-1 | TRBV29-1 | TGCAGCGTTGGAAACAGAAACACTGAAGCTTTCTTT | CSVGNRNTEAFF
TRBD1 | once | TRBJ2-5 | TRBV28 | TGTGCCAGCAGACCTACAGGGGTCGAGACCCAGTACTTC | CASRPTGVETQYF
. | . | TRBJ1-4 | TRBV25-1 | TGTGCCAGCAGTACTCCCGGGGGTGAAAAACTGTTTTTT | CASSTPGGEKLFF
TRBD2 | . | TRBJ2-3 | TRBV3-1/TRBV3-2 | TGTGCCAGCAGCCGTGTACTCATGTTTTCCTGCGGGGGAGATACGCAGTATTTT | CASSRVLMFSCGGDTQYF
TRBD1 | . | TRBJ1-5 | TRBV19 | TGTGCCAGCACCGGGGGACAGGGGGCTAGTCAGCCCCAGCATTTT | CASTGGQGASQPQHF
. | . | TRBJ2-5 | TRBV5-1 | TGCGCCAGCAGACGAGTTGATGAGACCCAGTACTTC | CASRRVDETQYF
TRBD1 | once | TRBJ1-1 | TRBV6-2/TRBV6-3 | TGTGCCAGCAGTTACCCGGGACAGGGGGCGTTGAACACTGAAGCTTTCTTT | CASSYPGQGALNTEAFF
. | . | TRBJ2-5 | TRBV18 | TGTGCCAGCTCACGATTGGGGGGACGTCAAGAGACCCAGTACTTC | CASSRLGGRQETQYF
TRBD2 | . | TRBJ2-2 | TRBV7-2 | TGTGCCAGCAGCTTAGTAGCGGGGGGAGCGGGGGAGCTGTTTTTT | CASSLVAGGAGELFF
. | once | TRBJ1-2 | TRBV21-1 | TGTGCCAGCAGCAAAGGACGGGAGGCCTTCTTC | CASSKGREAFF
. | . | TRBJ2-3 | TRBV5-1 | TGCGCCAGCAGCTCGACGGGAGATACGCAGTATTTT | CASSSTGDTQYF
TRBD1 | . | TRBJ1-5 | TRBV7-2 | TGTGCCAGCAGCTTTGACAGGGCTGTACAGCCCCAGCATTTT | CASSFDRAVQPQHF
TRBD1 | . | TRBJ1-2 | TRBV15 | TGTGCCACCAGCAGAGCTACAGGACAGGGGGCCTATGGCTACACCTTC | CATSRATGQGAYGYTF
TRBD1 | . | TRBJ2-1 | TRBV19 | TGTGCCAGTAGTCGATCGGACAGGGGCTTCAATGAGCAGTTCTTC | CASSRSDRGFNEQFF
. | . | TRBJ1-1 | TRBV5-1 | TGCGCCAGCAGCTTCACTACCGGGAACACTGAAGCTTTCTTT | CASSFTTGNTEAFF
. | . | TRBJ1-1 | TRBV7-8 | TGTGCCAGCAGCTTGACAGAGAACACTGAAGCTTTCTTT | CASSLTENTEAFF
. | once | TRBJ1-3 | TRBV5-5 | TGTGCCAGCAGCTTCGCGGACTCTGGAAACACCATATATTTT | CASSFADSGNTIYF
TRBD2 | . | TRBJ2-1 | TRBV12-3/TRBV12-4 | TGTGCCAGCAGTTTTGAGGCGGGGGGGCCTCAGTTCTTC | CASSFEAGGPQFF
. | . | TRBJ2-7 | TRBV7-8 | TGTGCCAGCAGCACAGACAGCTACGAGCAGTACTTC | CASSTDSYEQYF
TRBD1 | . | TRBJ1-5 | TRBV3-1/TRBV3-2 | TGTGCCAGCAGCCAGGACCCCAGGGGGAGATGGCTATGCAATCAGCCCCAGCATTTT | CASSQDPRGRWLCNQPQHF
. | many | TRBJ2-3 | TRBV15 | TGTGCCACCAAACAGGGCCGAGGGACAGATACGCAGTATTTT | CATKQGRGTDTQYF
TRBD2 | . | TRBJ2-3 | TRBV29-1 | TGCAGCGTTGCGACTAGCGTGGGCACAGATACGCAGTATTTT | CSVATSVGTDTQYF
TRBD2 | . | TRBJ2-5 | TRBV18 | TGTGCCAGCTCACCACTAGCGGGGGTGCAAGAGACCCAGTACTTC | CASSPLAGVQETQYF
. | . | TRBJ1-2 | TRBV19 | TGTGCCAGTAGTCCGCGATTGGACTATGGCTACACCTTC | CASSPRLDYGYTF
. | . | TRBJ1-3 | TRBV18 | TGTGCCAGCTCACCTGACTCACACCGAAACACCATATATTTT | CASSPDSHRNTIYF
. | . | TRBJ2-7 | TRBV28 | TGTGCCAGCTCCCTATCTTTGGGCAAGCACGAGCAGTACTTC | CASSLSLGKHEQYF
. | . | TRBJ1-3 | TRBV2 | TGTGCCAGCAGAGTGAGGTCCGGCTCTGGAAACACCATATATTTT | CASRVRSGSGNTIYF
. | . | TRBJ1-2 | TRBV7-2 | TGTGCCAGCAGCTTAGAGGCGGATTTCTATGGCTACACCTTC | CASSLEADFYGYTF
TRBD1 | . | TRBJ2-7 | TRBV6-5 | TGTGCCAGCAAAGGGACAGGCCAATCCTACGAGCAGTACTTC | CASKGTGQSYEQYF
. | . | TRBJ2-4 | TRBV5-6 | TGTGCCAGCAGCCCCAACAATTTAGCCAAAAACATTCAGTACTTC | CASSPNNLAKNIQYF
TRBD2 | . | TRBJ2-3 | TRBV15 | TGTGCCACCAGCAGAGGTAGCAGCGGGGGGCCCACAGATACGCAGTATTTT | CATSRGSSGGPTDTQYF
TRBD2 | . | TRBJ2-1 | TRBV4-3 | TGCGCCAGCAGCCAAGGACTAGCCTCCTACAATGAGCAGTTCTTC | CASSQGLASYNEQFF
TRBD1 | . | TRBJ2-6 | TRBV28 | TGTGCCAGCAGCGCCGCGACAGGGACCTCTGGGGCCAACGTCCTGACTTTC | CASSAATGTSGANVLTF
. | . | TRBJ2-7 | TRBV20-1 | TGCAGAGTAGCCAGCTCCTACGAGCAGTACTTC | CRVASSYEQYF
TRBD1 | . | TRBJ1-4 | TRBV5-6 | TGTGCCAGCAGTTCTACAGGGGGATCAACTAATGAAAAACTGTTTTTT | CASSSTGGSTNEKLFF